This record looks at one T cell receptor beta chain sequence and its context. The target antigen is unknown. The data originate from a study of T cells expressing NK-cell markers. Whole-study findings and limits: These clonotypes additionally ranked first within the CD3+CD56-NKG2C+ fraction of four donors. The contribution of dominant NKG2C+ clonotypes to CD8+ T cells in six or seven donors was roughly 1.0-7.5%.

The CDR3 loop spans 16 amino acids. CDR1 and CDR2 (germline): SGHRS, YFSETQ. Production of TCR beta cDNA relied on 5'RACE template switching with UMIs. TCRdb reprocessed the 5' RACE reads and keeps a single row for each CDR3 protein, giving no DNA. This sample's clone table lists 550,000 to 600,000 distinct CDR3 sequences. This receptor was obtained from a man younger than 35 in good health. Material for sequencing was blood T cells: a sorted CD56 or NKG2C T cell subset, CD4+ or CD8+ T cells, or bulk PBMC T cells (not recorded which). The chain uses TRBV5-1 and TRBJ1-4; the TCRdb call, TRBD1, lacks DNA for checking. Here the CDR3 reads CASSPGQGSRREKLFF. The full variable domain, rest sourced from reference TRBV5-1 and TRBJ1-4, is KAGVTQTPRYLIKTRGQQVTLSCSPISGHRSVSWYQQTPGQGLQFLFEYFSETQRNKGNFPGRFSGRQFSNSRSEMNVSTLELGDSALYLCASSPGQGSRREKLFFGSGTQLSVL.